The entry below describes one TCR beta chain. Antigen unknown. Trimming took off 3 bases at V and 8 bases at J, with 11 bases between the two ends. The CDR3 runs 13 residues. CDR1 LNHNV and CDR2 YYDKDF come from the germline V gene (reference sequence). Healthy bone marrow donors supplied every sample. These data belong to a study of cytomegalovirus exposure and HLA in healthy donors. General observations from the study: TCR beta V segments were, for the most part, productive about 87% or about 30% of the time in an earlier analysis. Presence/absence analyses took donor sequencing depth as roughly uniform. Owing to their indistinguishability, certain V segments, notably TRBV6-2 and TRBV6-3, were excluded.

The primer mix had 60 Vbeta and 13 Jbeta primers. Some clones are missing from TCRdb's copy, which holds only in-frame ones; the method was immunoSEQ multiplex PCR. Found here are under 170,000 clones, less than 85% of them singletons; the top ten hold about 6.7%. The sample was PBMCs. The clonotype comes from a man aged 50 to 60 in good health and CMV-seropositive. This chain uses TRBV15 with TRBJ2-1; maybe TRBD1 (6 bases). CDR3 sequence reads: CATSREQGHEQFF. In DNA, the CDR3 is TGTGCCACCAGCAGGGAACAGGGACATGAGCAGTTCTTC. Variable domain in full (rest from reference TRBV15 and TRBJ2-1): DAMVIQNPRYQVTQFGKPVTLSCSQTLNHNVMYWYQQKSSQAPKLLFHYYDKDFNNEADTPDNFQSRRPNTSFCFLDIRSPGLGDTAMYLCATSREQGHEQFFGPGTRLTVL.